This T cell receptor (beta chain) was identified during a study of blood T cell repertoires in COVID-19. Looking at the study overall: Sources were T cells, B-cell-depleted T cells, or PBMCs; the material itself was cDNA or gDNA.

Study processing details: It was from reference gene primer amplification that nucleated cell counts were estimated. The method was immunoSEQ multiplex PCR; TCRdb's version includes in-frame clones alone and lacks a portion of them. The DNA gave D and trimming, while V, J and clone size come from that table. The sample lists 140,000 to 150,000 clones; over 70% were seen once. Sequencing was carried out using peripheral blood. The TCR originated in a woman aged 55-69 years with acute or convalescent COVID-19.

The CDR3 reads CASSQAGTSGQGGELFF. The CDR3 DNA reads as TGCGCCAGCAGCCAGGCCGGGACTAGCGGGCAGGGCGGGGAGCTGTTTTTT. This chain connects TRBV4-1 to TRBJ2-2; 12 bases line up with TRBD2. The germline V gene has CDR1 MGHRA and CDR2 YSYEKL. After removal of 3 bases from V and 7 bases from J, the junction contained 9 bases not matched to a gene. The CDR3 sequence is 17 residues long.